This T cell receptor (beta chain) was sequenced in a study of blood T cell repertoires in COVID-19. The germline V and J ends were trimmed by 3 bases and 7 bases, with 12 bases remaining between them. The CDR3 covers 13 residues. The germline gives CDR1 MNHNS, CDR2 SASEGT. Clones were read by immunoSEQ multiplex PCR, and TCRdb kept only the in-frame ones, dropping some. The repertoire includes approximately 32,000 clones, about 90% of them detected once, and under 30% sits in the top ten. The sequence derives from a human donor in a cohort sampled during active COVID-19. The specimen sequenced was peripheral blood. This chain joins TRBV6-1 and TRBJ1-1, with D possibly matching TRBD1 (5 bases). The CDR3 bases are TGTGCCAGCAGTGATTTTCAGGGAATTGAAGCTTTCTTT. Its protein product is CASSDFQGIEAFF.